This is a list of T cell receptor beta chains from one sample in a study of OX40 agonist ivuxolimab in advanced cancers. Some clones are missing from TCRdb's copy, which holds only in-frame ones; the method was immunoSEQ multiplex PCR. The sample lists roughly 32,000 clones, 80% to 95% occurring once. The sequenced sample was CD4+ or CD8+ T cells sorted from blood, obtained in a trial of the OX40 agonist ivuxolimab. Source of these receptors: an adult with an advanced solid tumor such as melanoma, head and neck, liver or kidney cancer. CDR3s include the opening cysteine and the closing phenylalanine or tryptophan. A D gene is named only where the DNA matches it firmly. Clone size is not always given. Where it is, it says once, few, many or a class for expanded clones.

j_gene,abundance,d_gene,v_gene,CDR3aa,CDR3nt
TRBJ1-1,-,-,TRBV5-1,CASSPMGLSNTEAFF,TGCGCCAGCAGCCCGATGGGACTCTCGAACACTGAAGCTTTCTTT
TRBJ2-5,-,TRBD2,TRBV13,CASSLAGGQETQYF,TGTGCCAGCAGCTTAGCGGGGGGGCAGGAGACCCAGTACTTC
TRBJ2-7,-,-,TRBV2,CASSDQGGQYF,TGTGCCAGCAGTGACCAGGGCGGGCAGTACTTC
TRBJ2-1,-,-,TRBV9,CASSVEPNNEQFF,TGTGCCAGCAGCGTAGAGCCCAACAATGAGCAGTTCTTC
TRBJ2-5,-,-,TRBV19,CASSIGSGAAGTQYF,TGTGCCAGTAGTATAGGGAGCGGAGCAGCTGGGACCCAGTACTTC
TRBJ2-5,-,-,TRBV28,CASSLRYETQYF,TGTGCCAGCAGTTTACGCTACGAGACCCAGTACTTC
TRBJ1-2,-,TRBD1,TRBV7-2,CASSLRTGEGYGYTF,TGTGCCAGCAGTTTGAGGACAGGGGAAGGCTATGGCTACACCTTC
TRBJ2-2,-,-,TRBV5-1,CASSSRNSNTGELFF,TGCGCCAGCAGCTCGAGGAACTCGAACACCGGGGAGCTGTTTTTT
TRBJ2-7,-,-,TRBV30,CAWSGGGTYEQYF,TGTGCCTGGAGTGGGGGGGGCACCTACGAGCAGTACTTC
TRBJ2-2,-,TRBD2,TRBV28,CASTQLAGVTGELFF,TGTGCCAGCACCCAACTAGCGGGAGTCACCGGGGAGCTGTTTTTT
TRBJ2-7,-,TRBD1,TRBV4-2,CASSQVGQGVLYEQYF,TGTGCCAGCAGCCAAGTGGGACAGGGAGTCCTTTACGAGCAGTACTTC
TRBJ1-6,-,-,TRBV6-5,CASSYFGRANSPLHF,TGTGCCAGCAGTTACTTTGGCAGGGCGAATTCACCCCTCCACTTT
TRBJ1-5,-,-,TRBV7-2,CASSLDRNQPQHF,TGTGCCAGCAGCCTTGACAGAAATCAGCCCCAGCATTTT
TRBJ2-6,-,-,TRBV19,CASSPTPSGANVLTF,TGTGCCAGTAGTCCTACCCCCTCTGGGGCCAACGTCCTGACTTTC
TRBJ2-4,-,TRBD1,TRBV4-2,CASSQGTGTGGSISKNIQYF,TGTGCCAGCAGCCAGGGTACCGGGACAGGGGGCTCGATATCCAAAAACATTCAGTACTTC
TRBJ1-2,-,-,TRBV29-1,CSVRVSGYGYTF,TGCAGCGTAAGGGTTTCGGGCTATGGCTACACCTTC
TRBJ2-7,-,TRBD2,TRBV7-2,CASRPTSGSYEQYF,TGTGCCAGCAGGCCGACTAGCGGGTCCTACGAGCAGTACTTC
TRBJ2-1,-,-,TRBV2,CASSESRSTVYNEQFF,TGTGCCAGCAGTGAATCACGAAGTACCGTCTACAATGAGCAGTTCTTC
TRBJ1-1,-,-,TRBV10-1,CASSSWDLGYQRTAEAFF,TGCGCCAGCAGTTCGTGGGACCTTGGGTATCAGCGAACGGCTGAAGCTTTCTTT
TRBJ1-2,-,TRBD1,TRBV19,CASSMRGTDGYTF,TGTGCCAGTAGTATGCGAGGGACAGATGGCTACACCTTC
TRBJ2-1,once,-,TRBV6-1,CASSEAGNAPYNEQFF,TGTGCCAGCAGTGAAGCGGGTAACGCACCCTACAATGAGCAGTTCTTC
TRBJ1-2,-,TRBD1,TRBV7-2,CASSRQGRNYGYTF,TGTGCCAGCAGCCGACAGGGGCGGAACTATGGCTACACCTTC
TRBJ1-1,-,TRBD1,TRBV5-1,CASSPGQGEGEAFF,TGCGCCAGCAGCCCCGGACAGGGTGAGGGTGAAGCTTTCTTT
TRBJ2-4,-,-,TRBV9,CASSVGNSNIQYF,TGTGCCAGCAGCGTAGGAAATTCAAACATTCAGTACTTC
TRBJ1-1,-,-,TRBV6-4,CASRRTENTEAFF,TGTGCCAGCAGAAGGACAGAGAACACTGAAGCTTTCTTT
TRBJ2-2,-,-,TRBV7-6,CASSFTNTGELFF,TGTGCCAGCAGCTTCACAAACACCGGGGAGCTGTTTTTT
TRBJ2-1,-,-,TRBV29-1,CSVGTGARSGGEQFF,TGCAGCGTTGGAACGGGGGCGAGATCGGGCGGTGAGCAGTTCTTC
TRBJ2-5,-,TRBD2,TRBV11-2,CASSLRRLAGETQYF,TGTGCCAGCAGCTTAAGAAGACTAGCGGGAGAGACCCAGTACTTC
TRBJ1-3,-,-,TRBV18,CASSPNHGDTIYF,TGTGCCAGCTCACCTAATCATGGAGACACCATATATTTT
TRBJ2-7,-,-,TRBV10-3,CAISDRVSYEQYF,TGTGCCATCAGTGACAGGGTCTCCTACGAGCAGTACTTC
TRBJ1-2,-,TRBD1,TRBV7-2,CASSLGTGENYGYTF,TGTGCCAGCAGCTTAGGGACAGGGGAGAATTATGGCTACACCTTC
TRBJ1-5,-,-,TRBV18,CASSPGRGQPQHF,TGTGCCAGCTCACCAGGCAGGGGACAGCCCCAGCATTTT
TRBJ2-3,-,TRBD1,TRBV19,CASSIPSGGDFTDTQYF,TGTGCCAGTAGTATCCCTTCAGGGGGCGACTTCACAGATACGCAGTATTTT
TRBJ1-3,-,-,TRBV6-1,CASTAISGNTIYF,TGTGCCAGCACCGCCATCTCTGGAAACACCATATATTTT
TRBJ2-3,-,-,TRBV2,CASSKGLLAADTQYF,TGTGCCAGCAGCAAAGGCCTGTTGGCAGCAGATACGCAGTATTTT
TRBJ2-1,-,TRBD1,TRBV28,CASSNRDRGWNEQFF,TGTGCCAGCAGTAACCGGGACAGGGGATGGAATGAGCAGTTCTTC
TRBJ1-5,large,-,TRBV19,CASSIAGGQPQHF,TGTGCCAGTAGTATAGCGGGGGGGCAGCCCCAGCATTTT
TRBJ1-4,-,-,TRBV19,CASSTQGQEKLFF,TGTGCCAGTAGTACACAGGGACAAGAAAAACTGTTTTTT
TRBJ2-7,-,-,TRBV20-1,CSAGSYEQYF,TGCAGTGCCGGTAGCTACGAGCAGTACTTC
TRBJ1-2,-,-,TRBV6-1,CASSDSGIYGYTF,TGTGCCAGCAGTGACTCGGGTATCTATGGCTACACCTTC
TRBJ1-1,-,-,TRBV10-3,CAISEQGFGNTEAFF,TGTGCCATCAGTGAACAGGGATTCGGGAACACTGAAGCTTTCTTT
TRBJ1-1,-,-,TRBV6-6,CASSFSPWTEAFF,TGTGCCAGCAGTTTCAGCCCTTGGACTGAAGCTTTCTTT
TRBJ2-5,-,-,TRBV7-8,CASSGYLGQGSETQYF,TGTGCCAGCAGCGGCTATCTCGGTCAGGGGTCGGAGACCCAGTACTTC
TRBJ2-7,-,-,TRBV2,CASSEWSRSEQYF,TGTGCCAGCAGTGAATGGAGCAGGTCCGAGCAGTACTTC
TRBJ2-7,-,TRBD2,TRBV28,CASRRLAETYEQYF,TGTGCCAGCAGGCGACTAGCGGAAACCTACGAGCAGTACTTC
TRBJ2-7,-,TRBD1,TRBV11-2,CASSLDRGIHEQYF,TGTGCCAGCAGCTTGGACAGGGGAATCCACGAGCAGTACTTC
TRBJ1-4,-,-,TRBV9,CASSGLQGNVEKLFF,TGTGCCAGCAGCGGACTACAGGGAAATGTTGAAAAACTGTTTTTT
TRBJ1-5,-,-,TRBV28,CASSLRSGRNQPQHF,TGTGCCAGCAGTTTACGGTCGGGGAGGAATCAGCCCCAGCATTTT
TRBJ2-7,once,TRBD2,TRBV11-2,CASSLSGGSYEQYF,TGTGCCAGCAGCTTAAGCGGGGGCTCCTACGAGCAGTACTTC
TRBJ2-3,once,-,TRBV4-2,CASSQERDPSTDTQYF,TGTGCCAGCAGCCAAGAGCGGGACCCAAGCACAGATACGCAGTATTTT
TRBJ2-4,-,-,TRBV28,CASSLLSNIQYF,TGTGCCAGCAGTTTACTTAGCAACATTCAGTACTTC
TRBJ2-7,-,-,TRBV18,CASSPGSFYEQYF,TGTGCCAGCTCACCAGGATCGTTCTACGAGCAGTACTTC
TRBJ2-2,once,-,TRBV7-6,CASSGIGMASGELFF,TGTGCCAGCAGCGGGATCGGGATGGCCTCCGGGGAGCTGTTTTTT
TRBJ2-1,-,-,TRBV28,CASSLRNEQFF,TGTGCCAGCAGTTTGAGGAATGAGCAGTTCTTC
TRBJ1-2,-,-,TRBV25-1,CASSERGAYGYTF,TGTGCCAGCAGTGAGAGGGGGGCCTATGGCTACACCTTC